The 11 T cell receptor beta chains below all came from one sample that was sequenced in a study of shared clonotypes between healthy human individuals. The repertoire was sequenced with immunoSEQ multiplex PCR; TCRdb's copy has only in-frame clones and lacks some. The sample records about 110,000 clones, 68% being singletons. The sample consisted of memory CD8+ T cells sorted from blood. Stated subset: CD45RO+ cells pooled with CCR7-negative TemRA cells. These receptors were collected from a woman in her twenties or thirties in good health.

The rearrangement links TRBV5-1 to TRBJ2-3, with D perhaps TRBD1 (7 bases). The germline CDR1 and CDR2 sequences are SGHRS and YFSETQ. The CDR3 is 15 amino acids. Trimming stripped 4 bases from V and 1 base from J, with 13 bases between. This CDR3 is CASSVQGGRTDTQYF. CDR3 coding DNA: TGCGCCAGCAGCGTTCAGGGGGGCCGCACAGATACGCAGTATTTT.

This sequence joins TRBV18 and TRBJ1-2; perhaps TRBD1 as D (5 bases). Germline CDR1 and CDR2: KGHSH and LQKENI. This CDR3 spans 14 amino acids. The ends were cut back, 4 bases at V and 8 bases at J, with 17 bases in the middle. The CDR3 DNA reads as TGTGCCAGCTCACGACACAGGAGGCCCGAGGGCTACACCTTC. It encodes CASSRHRRPEGYTF.

The chain joins TRBV9 to TRBJ2-7; 11 nucleotides align to TRBD1. Germline lookup yields CDR1 SGDLS and CDR2 YYNGEE. The CDR3 consists of 15 residues. The ends lost 4 bases at V and 4 bases at J; junction bases unmatched: 7. The CDR3 loop reads CASSPGQGAMYEQYF. CDR3 DNA: TGTGCCAGCAGCCCAGGACAGGGGGCGATGTACGAGCAGTACTTC.

This clone was picked up a small number of times. The chain couples TRBV15 to TRBJ2-2; the D gene is possibly TRBD2 (5 bases). Per germline, CDR1 LNHNV and CDR2 YYDKDF (reference sequence). This CDR3 has 15 amino acids. Trimming removed 0 bases from V and 8 bases from J, with 13 bases in between. CDR3 DNA sequence: TGTGCCACCAGCAGAGATGTGGCTAGCTCGGGGGAGCTGTTTTTT. This codes for CATSRDVASSGELFF.

This chain joins TRBV27 and TRBJ2-6, with D possibly called TRBD1 or TRBD2 (6 bases each). The germline gives CDR1 MNHEY, CDR2 SMNVEV (reference sequence). V was trimmed by 3 bases and J by 2 bases, leaving 11 bases between them. The CDR3 covers 16 residues. The CDR3 DNA is TGTGCCAGCAGTTTTAGGGGGGTGGCTGGGGCCAACGTCCTGACTTTC. Protein sequence: CASSFRGVAGANVLTF.

This clone was counted once. This chain connects TRBV27 to TRBJ2-1; weak D call: TRBD1 (6 bases). The germline gives CDR1 MNHEY, CDR2 SMNVEV (reference sequence). This CDR3 contains 16 residues. V was pared by 6 bases and J by 0 bases, with 15 bases between. Written as DNA, the CDR3 is TGTGCCAGCAGCACCAGGGGCGACAGCTCCTACAATGAGCAGTTCTTC. Its protein product is CASSTRGDSSYNEQFF.

The V and J genes are TRBV30 and TRBJ2-7, with D hard to call. The germline CDR1 and CDR2 sequences are GTSNPN and SVGIG (reference sequence). CDR3 length: 14 residues. V lost 3 bases to trimming and J lost 5 bases, with 17 bases between them. CDR3 nucleotides: TGTGCCTGGAGCGCCGAACCCGACTCGGACGAGCAGTACTTC. Translation gives CAWSAEPDSDEQYF.

J is TRBJ2-1 and V is TRBV6-1; TRBD2 might be the D (6 bases). Trimming removed 4 bases from V and 6 bases from J, with 19 bases in between. There are 16 residues in the CDR3. Germline V lookup: CDR1 MNHNS, CDR2 SASEGT. In nucleotides, the CDR3 is TGTGCCAGCAGTGCCCTAGCGCCCGGTGGTAGCAATGAGCAGTTCTTC. Residues: CASSALAPGGSNEQFF.

The chain combines TRBV7-2 with TRBJ1-1; D gene unclear. The length of the CDR3 is 16 residues. The V and J ends lost 0 bases and 0 bases respectively, with 11 bases between them. In germline, CDR1 is SGHTA, CDR2 FQGNSA. CDR3 in DNA: TGTGCCAGCAGCTTAGCGTGGTCAACCATGAACACTGAAGCTTTCTTT. This gives the protein CASSLAWSTMNTEAFF.

The chain carries TRBV15 and TRBJ2-7; TRBD2 agrees at 11 bases. Germline loops: CDR1 LNHNV, CDR2 YYDKDF (reference sequence). The CDR3 length is 15 residues. With 5 bases clipped from V and 2 bases from J, the junction kept 5 bases outside the gene matches. CDR3 in amino acids: CATSGGTSGTYEQYF. For the CDR3, the DNA is TGTGCCACCAGCGGAGGGACTAGCGGAACCTACGAGCAGTACTTC.

The rearrangement uses TRBV28 and TRBJ1-1; D may be TRBD1 (6 bases). Germline V gene sequence: CDR1 MDHEN, CDR2 SYDVKM. V lost 2 bases and J lost 11, with 15 bases in between. The CDR3 has 13 amino acids. In DNA, the CDR3 is TGTGCCAGCAGTTTAATGGGGGCGTTTGTGGCTTTCTTT. It codes for CASSLMGAFVAFF. The full variable domain, in which reference TRBV28 and TRBJ1-1 provide the parts outside the CDR3, is DVKVTQSSRYLVKRTGEKVFLECVQDMDHENMFWYRQDPGLGLRLIYFSYDVKMKEKGDIPEGYSVSREKKERFSLILESASTNQTSMYLCASSLMGAFVAFFGQGTRLTVV.